A selection of T cell receptor beta chains follows, all from one sample in a study of beta chain bispecific antibodies for T cell cancers. One entry per CDR3 protein results from TCRdb running MiXCR on the 5' RACE reads. The table has about 18,000 distinct CDR3 sequences, 2% to 2.5% seen once. Their antigens are not known. Sequencing was performed on healthy donor T cells cultured with leukemia cells. The receptors stem from a human donor in good health. Some clones in this sample may be carry-over from other donors' samples. Both conserved end residues are part of each CDR3. D genes are given only for firm matches. Rows may omit the clone size; those that give it use once, few, many or a size class.

D gene: -
V gene: TRBV11-2
J gene: TRBJ1-1
clone size: many
CDR3 protein: CASSFRIVNTEAFF
CDR3 DNA: TGTGCCAGCAGCTTTCGTATAGTCAACACTGAAGCTTTCTTT

D gene: -
V gene: TRBV5-1
J gene: TRBJ2-7
clone size: few
CDR3 protein: CASKLGVEQYF
CDR3 DNA: TGCGCCAGCAAACTCGGGGTCGAGCAGTACTTC

D gene: -
V gene: TRBV7-2
J gene: TRBJ1-2
clone size: many
CDR3 protein: CASSLEGYGYTF
CDR3 DNA: TGTGCCAGCAGCTTAGAAGGTTATGGCTACACCTTC

D gene: -
V gene: TRBV27
J gene: TRBJ1-5
clone size: many
CDR3 protein: CASSLDQGTNQPQHF
CDR3 DNA: TGTGCCAGCAGTTTGGACCAGGGGACCAATCAGCCCCAGCATTTT

D gene: -
V gene: TRBV6-2/TRBV6-3
J gene: TRBJ2-3
clone size: many
CDR3 protein: CASSYPFGPDTQYF
CDR3 DNA: TGTGCCAGCAGTTACCCTTTCGGGCCAGATACGCAGTATTTT

D gene: -
V gene: TRBV2
J gene: TRBJ2-1
clone size: few
CDR3 protein: CASTLGLNEQFF
CDR3 DNA: TGTGCCAGCACCCTGGGGTTAAATGAGCAGTTCTTC

D gene: TRBD1
V gene: TRBV5-1
J gene: TRBJ2-7
clone size: medium-sized
CDR3 protein: CASSLGDSSYEQYF
CDR3 DNA: TGCGCCAGCAGCTTGGGGGACAGTTCCTACGAGCAGTACTTC

D gene: -
V gene: TRBV27
J gene: TRBJ1-1
clone size: medium-sized
CDR3 protein: CASSLIGGNTEAFF
CDR3 DNA: TGTGCCAGCAGTTTGATAGGGGGGAACACTGAAGCTTTCTTT

D gene: TRBD2
V gene: TRBV10-3
J gene: TRBJ2-7
clone size: many
CDR3 protein: CAISAAGETYEQYF
CDR3 DNA: TGTGCCATCAGCGCAGCGGGGGAGACCTACGAGCAGTACTTC

D gene: TRBD1
V gene: TRBV6-2/TRBV6-3
J gene: TRBJ2-1
clone size: medium-sized
CDR3 protein: CASSSDRTDRGRLDEQFF
CDR3 DNA: TGTGCCAGCAGTTCCGACCGAACGGACAGGGGCCGGTTGGATGAGCAGTTCTTC

D gene: -
V gene: TRBV2
J gene: TRBJ1-5
clone size: many
CDR3 protein: CASRGDNQPQHF
CDR3 DNA: TGTGCCAGCAGAGGGGACAATCAGCCCCAGCATTTT

D gene: TRBD1
V gene: TRBV5-1
J gene: TRBJ2-1
clone size: many
CDR3 protein: CASSVGQGSYNEQFF
CDR3 DNA: TGCGCCAGCAGCGTAGGACAGGGTTCGTACAATGAGCAGTTCTTC

D gene: -
V gene: TRBV6-5
J gene: TRBJ1-5
clone size: medium-sized
CDR3 protein: CASSSFQGTNQPQHF
CDR3 DNA: TGTGCCAGCAGTTCGTTTCAGGGGACAAATCAGCCCCAGCATTTT

D gene: TRBD1
V gene: TRBV6-1
J gene: TRBJ2-1
clone size: few
CDR3 protein: CATSLDRGSYNEQFF
CDR3 DNA: TGTGCCACATCCTTAGACAGGGGGTCCTACAATGAGCAGTTCTTC

D gene: TRBD2
V gene: TRBV28
J gene: TRBJ2-3
clone size: many
CDR3 protein: CASSFRGVRADTQYF
CDR3 DNA: TGTGCCAGCAGTTTTCGGGGGGTTCGGGCAGATACGCAGTATTTT

D gene: -
V gene: TRBV27
J gene: TRBJ2-1
clone size: many
CDR3 protein: CASMDLTWASREQFF
CDR3 DNA: TGTGCCAGCATGGACCTAACATGGGCATCACGAGAGCAGTTCTTC

D gene: -
V gene: TRBV20-1
J gene: TRBJ2-1
clone size: medium-sized
CDR3 protein: CSASSAGDFNNEQFF
CDR3 DNA: TGCAGTGCTAGCAGCGCAGGGGATTTCAACAATGAGCAGTTCTTC

D gene: -
V gene: TRBV6-2/TRBV6-3
J gene: TRBJ1-2
clone size: many
CDR3 protein: CASRQGPWGYTF
CDR3 DNA: TGTGCCAGCAGGCAGGGGCCATGGGGCTACACCTTC

D gene: -
V gene: TRBV7-3
J gene: TRBJ2-1
clone size: many
CDR3 protein: CASSLTGGGNEQFF
CDR3 DNA: TGTGCCAGCAGCCTCACCGGCGGCGGCAATGAGCAGTTCTTC

D gene: -
V gene: TRBV6-5
J gene: TRBJ2-1
clone size: few
CDR3 protein: CASSYVPYNEQFF
CDR3 DNA: TGTGCCAGCAGTTACGTACCTTACAATGAGCAGTTCTTC

D gene: -
V gene: TRBV10-3
J gene: TRBJ1-2
clone size: medium-sized
CDR3 protein: CAISAQTGTGSNYGYTF
CDR3 DNA: TGTGCCATCAGCGCGCAAACAGGGACGGGATCTAACTATGGCTACACCTTC

D gene: -
V gene: TRBV13
J gene: TRBJ2-3
clone size: many
CDR3 protein: CASSSFTDTQYF
CDR3 DNA: TGTGCCAGCAGCTCATTCACAGATACGCAGTATTTT

D gene: TRBD1
V gene: TRBV7-4
J gene: TRBJ2-1
clone size: many
CDR3 protein: CASSILPGQGAPRRRYNEQFF
CDR3 DNA: TGTGCCAGCAGCATCTTACCGGGACAGGGGGCGCCACGAAGGAGATACAATGAGCAGTTCTTC

D gene: TRBD2
V gene: TRBV5-4
J gene: TRBJ2-2
clone size: -
CDR3 protein: CASSEGVAGITGELFF
CDR3 DNA: TGTGCCAGCAGTGAAGGGGTAGCGGGGATCACCGGGGAGCTGTTTTTT

D gene: TRBD2
V gene: TRBV6-5
J gene: TRBJ2-1
clone size: many
CDR3 protein: CASSGTSGGSSYNEQFF
CDR3 DNA: TGTGCCAGCAGCGGGACTAGCGGGGGGTCCTCCTACAATGAGCAGTTCTTC

D gene: -
V gene: TRBV2
J gene: TRBJ2-2
clone size: many
CDR3 protein: CASRSQGTTGELFF
CDR3 DNA: TGTGCCAGCAGGTCTCAGGGGACCACCGGGGAGCTGTTTTTT

D gene: TRBD1
V gene: TRBV5-1
J gene: TRBJ2-3
clone size: medium-sized
CDR3 protein: CASSYFGQGSADTQYF
CDR3 DNA: TGCGCCAGCAGCTATTTCGGACAGGGTAGCGCAGATACGCAGTATTTT

D gene: TRBD2
V gene: TRBV12-3/TRBV12-4
J gene: TRBJ2-2
clone size: many
CDR3 protein: CASSEGLAGSTGGELFF
CDR3 DNA: TGTGCCAGCAGTGAGGGACTAGCGGGGTCGACGGGCGGGGAGCTGTTTTTT

D gene: -
V gene: TRBV10-3
J gene: TRBJ2-7
clone size: medium-sized
CDR3 protein: CAISESGVGIREQYF
CDR3 DNA: TGTGCCATCAGTGAGTCGGGTGTGGGGATACGCGAGCAGTACTTC

D gene: TRBD1
V gene: TRBV29-1
J gene: TRBJ1-2
clone size: many
CDR3 protein: CSAGTGGVSYGYTF
CDR3 DNA: TGCAGCGCCGGGACAGGGGGCGTTAGCTATGGCTACACCTTC

D gene: -
V gene: TRBV10-3
J gene: TRBJ2-3
clone size: medium-sized
CDR3 protein: CAISESGRAGTDTQYF
CDR3 DNA: TGTGCCATCAGTGAGTCGGGCAGGGCAGGCACAGATACGCAGTATTTT

D gene: -
V gene: TRBV24-1
J gene: TRBJ2-3
clone size: many
CDR3 protein: CATSAGSRSTDTQYF
CDR3 DNA: TGTGCCACCTCTGCAGGTAGCCGAAGCACAGATACGCAGTATTTT

D gene: -
V gene: TRBV6-5
J gene: TRBJ1-2
clone size: many
CDR3 protein: CASSPTLIGEDGYTF
CDR3 DNA: TGTGCCAGCAGCCCCACCCTGATAGGGGAAGATGGCTACACCTTC

D gene: -
V gene: TRBV3-1
J gene: TRBJ2-5
clone size: medium-sized
CDR3 protein: CASSQDVAGYQETQYF
CDR3 DNA: TGTGCCAGCAGCCAAGATGTTGCAGGTTACCAAGAGACCCAGTACTTC

D gene: TRBD2
V gene: TRBV20-1
J gene: TRBJ2-7
clone size: many
CDR3 protein: CSANPTGGSYEQYF
CDR3 DNA: TGCAGTGCTAACCCCACGGGAGGGAGTTACGAGCAGTACTTC

D gene: -
V gene: TRBV5-4
J gene: TRBJ2-3
clone size: few
CDR3 protein: CASSLAGGVGTDTQYF
CDR3 DNA: TGTGCCAGCAGCTTGGCCGGGGGCGTGGGCACAGATACGCAGTATTTT

D gene: -
V gene: TRBV20-1
J gene: TRBJ1-2
clone size: many
CDR3 protein: CSARDRDLFYGYTF
CDR3 DNA: TGCAGTGCTAGAGACAGGGATCTTTTCTATGGCTACACCTTC

D gene: TRBD1
V gene: TRBV2
J gene: TRBJ2-5
clone size: many
CDR3 protein: CASSMGQGYGETQYF
CDR3 DNA: TGTGCCAGCAGCATGGGACAGGGCTATGGAGAGACCCAGTACTTC

D gene: TRBD2
V gene: TRBV20-1
J gene: TRBJ2-3
clone size: many
CDR3 protein: CSPTSSGAHSSTDTQYF
CDR3 DNA: TGCAGCCCCACCTCTAGCGGGGCACATTCTAGCACAGATACGCAGTATTTT

D gene: TRBD1
V gene: TRBV29-1
J gene: TRBJ1-2
clone size: many
CDR3 protein: CSALSGQGMFYGYTF
CDR3 DNA: TGCAGCGCCCTATCGGGACAGGGGATGTTCTATGGCTACACCTTC

D gene: -
V gene: TRBV28
J gene: TRBJ2-5
clone size: many
CDR3 protein: CASSLGRHTGETQYF
CDR3 DNA: TGTGCCAGCAGTCTCGGACGACACACGGGAGAGACCCAGTACTTC

D gene: TRBD1
V gene: TRBV4-2
J gene: TRBJ2-7
clone size: many
CDR3 protein: CASSPYGDSHEQYF
CDR3 DNA: TGTGCCAGCAGCCCGTACGGGGACAGCCACGAGCAGTACTTC

D gene: TRBD1
V gene: TRBV7-6
J gene: TRBJ1-4
clone size: many
CDR3 protein: CASSLARGGPNEKLFF
CDR3 DNA: TGTGCCAGCAGCTTAGCGCGAGGGGGCCCTAATGAAAAACTGTTTTTT

D gene: -
V gene: TRBV20-1
J gene: TRBJ2-1
clone size: many
CDR3 protein: CSASGEGGYNEQFF
CDR3 DNA: TGCAGTGCTAGTGGTGAGGGGGGTTACAATGAGCAGTTCTTC